One and the same sample provided the 29 T cell receptor beta chains below, sequenced in a study of blood T cell repertoires in COVID-19. The assay was immunoSEQ multiplex PCR, and TCRdb's table has in-frame clones only and misses some. This table has 200,000 to 250,000 clones, about 83% appearing once. Sequenced material: peripheral blood. The receptors stem from a man in his fifties or sixties who had recovered from COVID-19.

The CDR3 nucleotides read TGCGCCAGCAGCCCGGAGACAGGGACCGAAGCTTTCTTT. Amino acid sequence: CASSPETGTEAFF. V gene TRBV5-1 combines with J gene TRBJ1-1; TRBD1 matches at 7 bases. This CDR3 spans 13 amino acids. The germline V gene encodes CDR1 SGHRS and CDR2 YFSETQ. V lost 4 bases and J lost 8; bases outside the gene matches: 8.

This clone was detected once. The genes are TRBV5-4 and TRBJ2-7, with D tentatively TRBD1 (6 bases). There are 13 residues in the CDR3. The ends were cut back, 0 bases at V and 2 bases at J, with 6 bases in the middle. Looked up from germline, CDR1 is SGHNT and CDR2 is YYREEE (reference sequence). CDR3 DNA: TGTGCCAGCAGCTTGGACAGGGCCTACGAGCAGTACTTC. It yields the protein CASSLDRAYEQYF.

The CDR3 sequence: CASSLVVRSYEQYF. The CDR3 DNA sequence: TGCGCCAGCAGCTTGGTCGTCCGCTCCTACGAGCAGTACTTC. V is TRBV5-1 and J is TRBJ2-7; no reliable D call. Germline V lookup: CDR1 SGHRS, CDR2 YFSETQ. Trimming removed 0 bases from V and 0 bases from J, with 7 bases in between. The CDR3 length is 14 residues.

This clone occurred once. The gene calls are TRBV19 and TRBJ1-1; D unresolved. This CDR3 spans 13 amino acids. V shed 1 base and J shed 3 bases, with 6 bases lying between them. CDR1 and CDR2 (germline): LNHDA, SQIVND (reference sequence). CDR3 amino acids: CASSIAVYTEAFF. Here the CDR3 DNA reads TGTGCCAGTAGTATAGCAGTATACACTGAAGCTTTCTTT.

V and J are TRBV27 and TRBJ1-6; the D gene is possibly TRBD1 (5 bases). V lost 5 bases and J 0 bases, leaving 11 bases between the germline ends. The length of the CDR3 is 16 residues. The germline V gene encodes CDR1 MNHEY and CDR2 SMNVEV (reference sequence). The CDR3 bases are TGTGCCAGCAGTCCCGGACACAGCTCCTATAATTCACCCCTCCACTTT. Its translation: CASSPGHSSYNSPLHF.

J is TRBJ2-7 and V is TRBV30, with 10 bases that match TRBD1. This CDR3 is 14 amino acids long. After removal of 7 bases from V and 6 bases from J, the junction contained 12 bases not matched to a gene. The germline gives CDR1 GTSNPN, CDR2 SVGIG (reference sequence). The CDR3 loop is CASDLGQGILEQYF. DNA for the CDR3: TGTGCCTCGGATCTGGGACAGGGGATCCTCGAGCAGTACTTC.

The V and J genes are TRBV7-8 and TRBJ2-5; 10 bases fit TRBD2. The CDR3 contains 15 residues. V gave up 4 bases and J gave up 1 base; unmatched junction bases: 3. Germline loops: CDR1 SGHVS, CDR2 FQNEAQ. The CDR3 spells CASSYGLAVQETQYF. The CDR3 nucleotides are TGTGCCAGCAGCTATGGACTAGCGGTCCAAGAGACCCAGTACTTC.

V is TRBV12-3 or TRBV12-4 and J is TRBJ2-1; D unclear. With 1 base removed from V and 10 bases from J, the gap between germline ends came to 8 bases. This CDR3 is 12 amino acids long. The CDR3 DNA follows: TGTGCCAGCAGTTTAGGCGAGAGAGAGCAGTTCTTC. The encoded protein is CASSLGEREQFF.

The gene calls are TRBV7-3 and TRBJ2-2, with TRBD2 matching over 9 bases. J gave up 6 bases and V 3 bases, and 5 bases lay outside the gene matches. The germline CDR1 and CDR2 sequences are SGHTA and FQGTGA. The CDR3 is made up of 15 amino acids. The CDR3 loop reads CASSFQAGGAGELFF. As DNA, the CDR3 is TGTGCCAGCAGCTTTCAAGCGGGAGGTGCCGGGGAGCTGTTTTTT. The full variable domain, in which reference TRBV7-3 and TRBJ2-2 provide the parts outside the CDR3, is GAGVSQTPSNKVTEKGKYVELRCDPISGHTALYWYRQSLGQGPEFLIYFQGTGAADDSGLPNDRFFAVRPEGSVSTLKIQRTERGDSAVYLCASSFQAGGAGELFFGEGSRLTVL.

V is TRBV12-3 or TRBV12-4 and J is TRBJ2-5; 7 bases are a match to TRBD2. The V segment lost 3 bases and the J segment 5 bases; nucleotides outside the gene matches: 3. The CDR3 sequence is 13 residues long. The CDR3: CASSFEGGETQYF. The CDR3 coding sequence is TGTGCCAGCAGTTTCGAGGGAGGGGAGACCCAGTACTTC.

The rearrangement uses TRBV9 and TRBJ1-1; no definite D call. The CDR3 spans 15 residues. The V end was cut by 4 bases, the J end by 0 bases, with 13 bases between. Germline V gene sequence: CDR1 SGDLS, CDR2 YYNGEE. CDR3 residues: CASSLASGVNTEAFF. In DNA, the CDR3 is TGTGCCAGCAGCCTCGCCTCTGGAGTGAACACTGAAGCTTTCTTT.

This sequence joins TRBV7-2 and TRBJ1-4; 8 nucleotides agree with TRBD1. Germline CDR1 is SGHTA and CDR2 is FQGNSA. V lost 4 bases, J lost 6 bases, and 10 bases stayed unmatched. CDR3 length equals 16 residues. CDR3 sequence: CASSYYRGAGDEKLFF. The DNA of the CDR3 is TGTGCCAGCAGCTATTACAGGGGGGCTGGTGATGAAAAACTGTTTTTT.

V and J are TRBV5-1 and TRBJ2-5, with D possibly being TRBD2 (6 bases). V lost 1 base, J lost 2 bases, and 12 bases lay in between. Germline loops: CDR1 SGHRS, CDR2 YFSETQ. The CDR3 is 15 residues long. The CDR3 DNA is TGCGCCAGCAGCTTGCGGGGGATGGGGCAAGAGACCCAGTACTTC. Translating gives CASSLRGMGQETQYF.

The V call is TRBV4-3, the J call TRBJ2-5; 12 positions match TRBD2. V trimming: 1 base; J trimming: 2 bases; junction bases outside the gene matches: 5. Germline loops: CDR1 LGHNA, CDR2 YSLEER. The CDR3 runs 17 residues. This CDR3 is CASSQVTSGGRQETQYF. The CDR3 DNA reads as TGCGCCAGCAGCCAAGTAACTAGCGGGGGGAGACAAGAGACCCAGTACTTC.

This chain links TRBV10-3 with TRBJ1-5, with TRBD1 as a possible D gene (6 bases). V gave up 6 bases and J gave up 3 bases, with 12 bases separating them. CDR3 length: 14 amino acids. Germline values: CDR1 ENHRY, CDR2 SYGVKD. CDR3 protein: CAIRPTGVNQPQHF. The CDR3 coding sequence is TGTGCCATCAGGCCGACAGGAGTCAATCAGCCCCAGCATTTT.

In this sample, this clone turned up once. The gene calls are TRBV6-5 and TRBJ2-2; a possible D gene is TRBD1 (5 bases). The germline V gene encodes CDR1 MNHEY and CDR2 SVGAGI. This CDR3 contains 15 residues. Trimming pared 3 bases from V and 4 bases from J, leaving 12 bases between. The CDR3 loop is CASSYRGQGTGELFF. The CDR3 region has the DNA TGTGCCAGCAGTTATCGCGGTCAGGGCACCGGGGAGCTGTTTTTT.

The rearrangement links TRBV19 to TRBJ1-4; the D gene is possibly TRBD1 (6 bases). In germline, CDR1 is LNHDA, CDR2 SQIVND (reference sequence). The CDR3 is 13 amino acids. The V end was cut by 7 bases, the J end by 8 bases, with 14 bases between. The CDR3 sequence: CASIEQGSEKLFF. The CDR3 DNA is TGTGCCAGTATCGAACAGGGAAGCGAAAAACTGTTTTTT.

In its sample, this clone was seen once. V is TRBV19 and J is TRBJ2-1; weak D call: TRBD2 (6 bases). The CDR3 totals 16 residues. CDR1 LNHDA and CDR2 SQIVND come from the germline V gene (reference sequence). V was clipped by 3 bases and J by 2 bases, with 14 bases between them. CDR3: CASSMESRGTYNEQFF. The CDR3 DNA sequence: TGTGCCAGTAGTATGGAGTCGCGGGGCACCTACAATGAGCAGTTCTTC.

This chain uses TRBV2 with TRBJ1-1, with TRBD1 matching 9 bases. V was clipped by 6 bases and J by 8 bases; unmatched bases: 10. CDR3 length: 14 residues. Germline V lookup: CDR1 SNHLY, CDR2 FYNNEI. The CDR3 nucleotides are TGTGCCAGCAGAGACCGACAGGGGGTTTCGGAAGCTTTCTTT. Amino acid sequence: CASRDRQGVSEAFF.

The rearrangement uses TRBV30 and TRBJ2-1, with a tentative D call TRBD2 (6 bases). Germline V CDR1 and CDR2: GTSNPN, SVGIG (reference sequence). Trimming removed 1 base at V and 10 bases at J, with 14 bases between. The CDR3 extends over 13 amino acids. The CDR3 loop reads CAWSGFLAGEQFF. The CDR3 region has the DNA TGTGCCTGGAGTGGGTTTCTTGCGGGGGAGCAGTTCTTC.

Relative to its sample, this clone is medium-sized. The chain links TRBV7-2 to TRBJ2-7; tentatively, D is TRBD1 (6 bases). V was pared by 8 bases and J by 5 bases, with 10 bases between. Germline CDR1 reads SGHTA; CDR2 reads FQGNSA. The CDR3 has 11 residues. The CDR3 sequence is CASQGSNEQYF. For the CDR3, the DNA is TGTGCCAGCCAGGGGTCCAACGAGCAGTACTTC.

The J gene is TRBJ1-5, the V gene TRBV7-9; D uncertain. CDR1 and CDR2 from the germline V gene are SEHNR and FQNEAQ (reference sequence). This CDR3 is built from 14 residues. Trimming shortened V by 5 bases and J by 4 bases, and 12 bases separated the two germline ends. The DNA for the CDR3 is TGTGCCAGCAGCGTTAGTGCTCTTAATCAGCCCCAGCATTTT. Translation gives CASSVSALNQPQHF.

This clone appeared once. The CDR3 here is CASSRGQGKETQYF. In nucleotides, the CDR3 is TGTGCCAGCAGCCGCGGGCAGGGGAAAGAGACCCAGTACTTC. The chain combines TRBV6-5 with TRBJ2-5; possibly TRBD1 for D (6 bases). The germline gives CDR1 MNHEY, CDR2 SVGAGI. V was shortened by 6 bases and J by 3 bases, with 14 bases between the two germline ends. The CDR3 contains 14 residues.

This chain connects TRBV7-2 to TRBJ1-2, with D possibly being TRBD1 (6 bases). V was clipped by 5 bases and J by 4 bases, with 17 bases between them. Germline CDR1 reads SGHTA; CDR2 reads FQGNSA. The CDR3 contains 15 residues. CDR3 loop: CASSPQGSPSYGYTF. Written as DNA, the CDR3 is TGTGCCAGCAGCCCCCAGGGGTCTCCTAGCTATGGCTACACCTTC.

This chain links TRBV5-1 with TRBJ1-4; tentatively, D is TRBD1 (6 bases). The CDR3 totals 15 residues. From germline, CDR1 is SGHRS and CDR2 YFSETQ. V lost 3 bases, J lost 6 bases, and 15 bases lay in between. The CDR3 coding sequence is TGCGCCAGCAGCTCTACAGGGATGAGGGATGAAAAACTGTTTTTT. It yields the protein CASSSTGMRDEKLFF.

The rearrangement links TRBV2 to TRBJ1-4, with 11 bases aligning to TRBD1. CDR1 is SNHLY and CDR2 is FYNNEI in the germline V gene. This CDR3 is built from 14 residues. J gave up 13 bases and V 6 bases, and 10 bases lay outside the gene matches. CDR3 amino acids: CASRAGTGGSGLFF. As DNA, the CDR3 is TGTGCCAGCAGGGCCGGGACAGGGGGGAGTGGACTGTTTTTT.

J is TRBJ2-1 and V is TRBV5-1, with D possibly being TRBD2 (5 bases). The CDR3 totals 12 residues. V was pared by 4 bases and J by 10 bases, with 12 bases between. Per germline, CDR1 SGHRS and CDR2 YFSETQ. CDR3 protein: CASSRGPGEQFF. CDR3 in DNA: TGCGCCAGCAGCCGGGGTCCCGGGGAGCAGTTCTTC.

The chain links TRBV5-1 to TRBJ1-1; D remains unclear. The CDR3 sequence is 12 residues long. V lost 1 base, J lost 5 bases, and 6 bases lay in between. Germline CDR1 is SGHRS and CDR2 is YFSETQ. CDR3 coding DNA: TGCGCCAGCAGCTTGCCCGGGACTGAAGCTTTCTTT. It encodes CASSLPGTEAFF.

The rearrangement links TRBV19 to TRBJ2-4, with D tentatively TRBD2 (7 bases). V was cut by 2 bases and J by 5 bases, with 10 bases left in between. CDR1 is LNHDA and CDR2 is SQIVND in the germline V gene (reference sequence). CDR3 length: 14 amino acids. The DNA of the CDR3 is TGTGCCAGTAGTATACGGGGGGCCCAAAACATTCAGTACTTC. It translates to CASSIRGAQNIQYF.